The next 2 T cell receptor beta chains were all read from a single sample in a study of regulatory T cells in long-lasting Graves disease. The authors built TCR beta libraries using iRepertoire HTBI primers and Arm-PCR of CDR3 regions. TCRdb re-derived calls from the multiplex PCR reads in MiXCR, one entry per CDR3 protein. Altogether about 470,000 distinct CDR3 sequences are present, about 16% being singletons, with the ten largest covering 12%. Time point specified: newly diagnosed GD, antithyroid drugs for less than 3 months. From PBMCs, RNA was extracted and then used to make the TCR library. Another study also made use of these data, one on T cells in Graves' hyperthyroidism and ophthalmopathy.

The starting material was peripheral blood mononuclear cells (PBMCs), obtained at new diagnosis, from a patient treated with antithyroid drugs. The receptor set was obtained from a man between 35 and 55 years old with Graves disease.

The CDR3 here is CASSPASGSAETQYF. CDR3 sequence (DNA): TGTGCCAGCTCACCAGCTAGCGGGTCAGCGGAGACCCAGTACTTC. The chain employs TRBV18 and TRBJ2-5, with 8 bases aligning to TRBD2. The germline V gene encodes CDR1 KGHSH and CDR2 LQKENI. J was trimmed by 5 bases and V by 2 bases; bases with no gene match: 7. The CDR3 is made up of 15 amino acids.

J is TRBJ1-2 and V is TRBV7-9; D remains ambiguous. The germline gives CDR1 SEHNR, CDR2 FQNEAQ (reference sequence). The CDR3 runs to 15 residues. Trimming stripped 1 base from V and 3 bases from J, with 12 bases between. The CDR3 DNA sequence: TGTGCCAGCAGCTTAGGGACCGGCGTTGACTATGGCTACACCTTC. Translating gives CASSLGTGVDYGYTF.